The 14 T cell receptor beta chains presented below share a single source sample, sequenced in a study of T cells in Graves' hyperthyroidism and ophthalmopathy. What was amplified from RNA transcripts were TCR beta CDR3 regions. HTBI primers were employed in a first-round RT-PCR of the TCR CDR3. Using its own MiXCR run on the multiplex PCR reads, TCRdb lists one record per CDR3 protein. This table holds 450,000 to 600,000 distinct CDR3 sequences, about 15% found once. The specimen sequenced was blood. These receptors were obtained from a middle-aged woman with Graves' hyperthyroidism.

The rearrangement joins TRBV7-2 to TRBJ1-4; D might be TRBD1 (6 bases). V lost 1 base and J 10 bases, leaving 13 bases between the germline ends. The length of the CDR3 is 14 residues. CDR1 is SGHTA and CDR2 is FQGNSA in the germline V gene. The CDR3 region has the DNA TGTGCCAGCAGCTTAGGGCAGCTAGGGGGAAAACTGTTTTTT. Protein product: CASSLGQLGGKLFF. Supplemented by reference TRBV7-2 and TRBJ1-4, the full variable domain reads GAGVSQSPSNKVTEKGKDVELRCDPISGHTALYWYRQSLGQGLEFLIYFQGNSAPDKSGLPSDRFSAERTGGSVSTLTIQRTQQEDSAVYLCASSLGQLGGKLFFGSGTQLSVL.

The chain recombines TRBV2 with TRBJ1-6; tentative D call: TRBD1 (5 bases). Germline CDR1 is SNHLY and CDR2 is FYNNEI. The CDR3 has 14 amino acids. Trimming removed 7 bases at V and 9 bases at J, with 16 bases between. The CDR3 sequence is CASIPGARVSPLHF. The CDR3, as DNA: TGTGCCAGCATTCCCGGGGCACGCGTTTCACCCCTCCACTTT.

This clonotype was counted a few times. V and J are TRBV4-1 and TRBJ2-5, with D perhaps given as TRBD1 or TRBD2 (7 bases each). CDR1 MGHRA and CDR2 YSYEKL come from the germline V gene. The CDR3 is made up of 17 amino acids. The V end lost 0 bases, the J end lost 1 base, and 15 bases lay between the germline ends. The CDR3 DNA is TGCGCCAGCAGCCAAGATAGGGCAGGGGGGGCCCAAGAGACCCAGTACTTC. Residues: CASSQDRAGGAQETQYF.

This clonotype has more than one count but fewer than ten. The rearrangement uses TRBV28 and TRBJ2-2; TRBD1 aligns across 10 bases. The CDR3 has 15 amino acids. Unmatched junction bases numbered 3, after V lost 3 bases and J lost 5 bases. Germline V gene sequence: CDR1 MDHEN, CDR2 SYDVKM. Here the CDR3 DNA reads TGTGCCAGCAGTTTCCCGGGACAGGGGACCGGGGAGCTGTTTTTT. It specifies CASSFPGQGTGELFF.

This clonotype was seen ten or more times. J is TRBJ2-5 and V is TRBV5-6, with D perhaps TRBD1 or TRBD2 (6 bases each). With 3 bases removed from V and 7 bases from J, the gap between germline ends came to 19 bases. The V gene's germline CDR1 is SGHDT and CDR2 YYEEEE. There are 15 residues in the CDR3. The CDR3 sequence: CASSYKGGPGRTQYF. In DNA, the CDR3 is TGTGCCAGCAGCTATAAAGGGGGGCCCGGAAGGACCCAGTACTTC.

The rearrangement links TRBV28 to TRBJ2-1; 11 bases are a match to TRBD2. Germline V lookup: CDR1 MDHEN, CDR2 SYDVKM. The CDR3 consists of 13 residues. V was pared by 8 bases and J by 9 bases, with 6 bases of the junction left unmatched. The CDR3 is CASHSGRAGEQFF. CDR3 DNA: TGTGCCAGCCATAGCGGGAGGGCCGGTGAGCAGTTCTTC.

The table lists this clonotype with a few counts. The chain employs TRBV5-1 and TRBJ2-2, with 9 bases fitting TRBD2. V lost 0 bases and J lost 2; bases outside the gene matches: 20. The CDR3 runs to 22 residues. The germline CDR1 and CDR2 sequences are SGHRS and YFSETQ. CDR3 bases: TGCGCCAGCAGCTTGGGAGTAGCCGCAGTCGTAGCGGGAGCTCTAAACACCGGGGAGCTGTTTTTT. Protein sequence: CASSLGVAAVVAGALNTGELFF.

The chain recombines TRBV5-4 with TRBJ2-7, with 10 bases fitting TRBD2. From germline, CDR1 is SGHNT and CDR2 YYREEE (reference sequence). This CDR3 is built from 15 residues. The junction had 7 bases not matched to a gene; V was cut back by 1 base and J by 6 bases. The CDR3 loop is CASSLQREGLGEQYF. In DNA form, the CDR3 reads TGTGCCAGCAGCTTGCAGCGGGAGGGCCTTGGCGAGCAGTACTTC. Using reference TRBV5-4 and TRBJ2-7 for the parts outside the CDR3, the full variable domain is ETGVTQSPTHLIKTRGQQVTLRCSSQSGHNTVSWYQQALGQGPQFIFQYYREEENGRGNFPPRFSGLQFPNYSSELNVNALELDDSALYLCASSLQREGLGEQYFGPGTRLTVT.

V usage is TRBV5-5 and J usage is TRBJ2-7; D might be TRBD2 (6 bases). Germline V gene data show CDR1 as SGHKS and CDR2 as YYEKEE (reference sequence). The V end lost 4 bases, the J end lost 10 bases, and 24 bases lay between the germline ends. The CDR3 spans 15 residues. For the CDR3, the DNA is TGTGCCAGCAGCCCCGGGACCCGACTAGTTGGAGAACAGTACTTC. The encoded protein is CASSPGTRLVGEQYF.

Ten or more counts support this clonotype. The V call is TRBV28, the J call TRBJ2-1, with D tentatively TRBD2 (6 bases). The germline CDR1 and CDR2 sequences are MDHEN and SYDVKM. The germline V and J ends were trimmed by 3 bases and 0 bases, with 12 bases remaining between them. This CDR3 has 16 amino acids. The DNA of the CDR3 is TGTGCCAGCAGTTTGGATGGAGGGAGCTCCTACAATGAGCAGTTCTTC. It specifies CASSLDGGSSYNEQFF.

This clonotype turned up a few times. The chain employs TRBV29-1 and TRBJ2-2; 8 bases agree with TRBD1. The CDR3 contains 12 residues. V was pared by 7 bases and J by 7 bases, with 5 bases of the junction left unmatched. Germline values: CDR1 SQVTM, CDR2 ANQGSEA. Written as DNA, the CDR3 is TGCAGCGCGCAGGGGGCAGGCGGGGAGCTGTTTTTT. This codes for CSAQGAGGELFF.

There are many counts of this clonotype. The chain combines TRBV5-6 with TRBJ2-5; 7 bases fit TRBD2. V lost 2 bases, J lost 5 bases, and 9 bases stayed unmatched. The V gene's germline CDR1 is SGHDT and CDR2 YYEEEE. The CDR3 runs 15 residues. CDR3 bases: TGTGCCAGCAGCTTCCGCCGGGCGGGAGATGAGACCCAGTACTTC. This encodes CASSFRRAGDETQYF. The full variable domain, in which reference TRBV5-6 and TRBJ2-5 provide the parts outside the CDR3, is DAGVTQSPTHLIKTRGQQVTLRCSPKSGHDTVSWYQQALGQGPQFIFQYYEEEERQRGNFPDRFSGHQFPNYSSELNVNALLLGDSALYLCASSFRRAGDETQYFGPGTRLLVL.

This clonotype occurred many times. The rearrangement joins TRBV12-3 or TRBV12-4 to TRBJ2-7, with TRBD2 identical over 10 bases. The CDR3 is made up of 15 amino acids. V lost 2 bases, J lost 4 bases, and 5 bases stayed unmatched. CDR3 nucleotide sequence: TGTGCCAGCAGTTTAAGCCAAGCGGGAGGGTACGAGCAGTACTTC. Protein: CASSLSQAGGYEQYF.

In its sample, this clonotype was seen many times. The chain uses TRBV27 and TRBJ2-3; D not resolved. The ends were cut back, 1 base at V and 1 base at J, with 6 bases in the middle. The CDR3 contains 14 residues. Germline assignment: CDR1 MNHEY and CDR2 SMNVEV (reference sequence). The CDR3 DNA reads as TGTGCCAGCAGTTTATTTTGGGGCACAGATACGCAGTATTTT. This encodes CASSLFWGTDTQYF.